A selection of T cell receptor beta chains follows, all from one sample in a study of cytomegalovirus exposure and HLA in healthy donors. TCRdb's copy holds only in-frame clones and misses some; the assay was immunoSEQ multiplex PCR. The data show under 200,000 clones, approximately 84% seen once. Sequenced material: PBMCs. These receptors were obtained from a woman aged 40 to 50 in good health and CMV-seropositive. The CDR3 runs from the conserved cysteine through the conserved F or W. Each record gives: CDR3 length, V gene, J gene, D gene, clone size, CDR3 DNA, CDR3 protein. A D gene is named only where the DNA matches it firmly. Clone size is shown for a subset of rows, as once, few, many or a class of expanded clone.

CDR3 length: 11
V gene: TRBV30
J gene: TRBJ2-2
D gene: .
clone size: .
CDR3 DNA: TGTGCCTGGACCAGAACCGGGGAGCTGTTTTTT
CDR3 protein: CAWTRTGELFF

CDR3 length: 15
V gene: TRBV27
J gene: TRBJ1-6
D gene: .
clone size: .
CDR3 DNA: TGTGCCAGCAGTTTATTATCGGGGAATAATTCACCCCTCCACTTT
CDR3 protein: CASSLLSGNNSPLHF

CDR3 length: 15
V gene: TRBV7-8
J gene: TRBJ2-1
D gene: TRBD1
clone size: .
CDR3 DNA: TGTGCCAGCAGCTCTAGTGGACAGGGGGCGGGTGAGCAGTTCTTC
CDR3 protein: CASSSSGQGAGEQFF

CDR3 length: 15
V gene: TRBV28
J gene: TRBJ1-3
D gene: .
clone size: .
CDR3 DNA: TGTGCCAGCAGTTTTGCAGGGCTCTCTGGAAACACCATATATTTT
CDR3 protein: CASSFAGLSGNTIYF

CDR3 length: 13
V gene: TRBV6-1
J gene: TRBJ1-5
D gene: .
clone size: .
CDR3 DNA: TGTGCCAGCAGTGACTATAGCAATCAGCCCCAGCATTTT
CDR3 protein: CASSDYSNQPQHF

CDR3 length: 13
V gene: TRBV19
J gene: TRBJ2-2
D gene: .
clone size: .
CDR3 DNA: TGTGCCAGTAGATCGGGGGAGGCCGGGGAGCTGTTTTTT
CDR3 protein: CASRSGEAGELFF

CDR3 length: 17
V gene: TRBV5-4
J gene: TRBJ2-3
D gene: TRBD2
clone size: .
CDR3 DNA: TGTGCCAGCAGCCTCGGGGAGGGGCAAACTAGCACAGATACGCAGTATTTT
CDR3 protein: CASSLGEGQTSTDTQYF

CDR3 length: 15
V gene: TRBV7-8
J gene: TRBJ1-1
D gene: .
clone size: few
CDR3 DNA: TGTGCCAGCAGCCCATGGCAGGGGATGAACACTGAAGCTTTCTTT
CDR3 protein: CASSPWQGMNTEAFF

CDR3 length: 16
V gene: TRBV4-1
J gene: TRBJ2-1
D gene: TRBD2
clone size: .
CDR3 DNA: TGCGCCAGCAGCGAAGAAGGACTAGGGTTGGACAATGAGCAGTTCTTC
CDR3 protein: CASSEEGLGLDNEQFF

CDR3 length: 13
V gene: TRBV18
J gene: TRBJ1-4
D gene: .
clone size: .
CDR3 DNA: TGTGCCAGCTCACCGGTGCGAGGTGAAAAACTGTTTTTT
CDR3 protein: CASSPVRGEKLFF

CDR3 length: 12
V gene: TRBV29-1
J gene: TRBJ1-1
D gene: .
clone size: .
CDR3 DNA: TGCAGCGCACAAAACACAGGGTCTGAAGCTTTCTTT
CDR3 protein: CSAQNTGSEAFF

CDR3 length: 14
V gene: TRBV7-9
J gene: TRBJ1-6
D gene: .
clone size: .
CDR3 DNA: TGTGCCAGCAGCTTAGAAATAACAGCTTCACCCCTCCACTTT
CDR3 protein: CASSLEITASPLHF

CDR3 length: 13
V gene: TRBV30
J gene: TRBJ1-6
D gene: .
clone size: few
CDR3 DNA: TGTGCCCTTCGGACAGACTTTAATTCACCCCTCCACTTT
CDR3 protein: CALRTDFNSPLHF

CDR3 length: 15
V gene: TRBV11-1
J gene: TRBJ1-1
D gene: TRBD1
clone size: .
CDR3 DNA: TGTGCCAGCAGCCTAGAGGACAGGGCGAACACTGAAGCTTTCTTT
CDR3 protein: CASSLEDRANTEAFF

CDR3 length: 18
V gene: TRBV7-8
J gene: TRBJ2-7
D gene: TRBD2
clone size: .
CDR3 DNA: TGTGCCAGCAGCCTACCGATTAGACTAGCAAAAGGCTCCTACGAGCAGTACTTC
CDR3 protein: CASSLPIRLAKGSYEQYF

CDR3 length: 13
V gene: TRBV18
J gene: TRBJ2-7
D gene: .
clone size: .
CDR3 DNA: TGTGCCAGCTCAACCACGGAGACTAACGAGCAGTACTTC
CDR3 protein: CASSTTETNEQYF

CDR3 length: 18
V gene: TRBV7-8
J gene: TRBJ2-2
D gene: TRBD1
clone size: .
CDR3 DNA: TGTGCCAGCAGCTTACGTCCGGGACAGGGGGCTAACACCGGGGAGCTGTTTTTT
CDR3 protein: CASSLRPGQGANTGELFF

CDR3 length: 13
V gene: TRBV2
J gene: TRBJ1-2
D gene: .
clone size: .
CDR3 DNA: TGTGCCAGCAGAGAAGCAGGGGAGGGCGGCTACACCTTC
CDR3 protein: CASREAGEGGYTF

CDR3 length: 11
V gene: TRBV5-4
J gene: TRBJ2-5
D gene: .
clone size: .
CDR3 DNA: TGTGCCAGCAGCTTGGGGCAGACCCAGTACTTC
CDR3 protein: CASSLGQTQYF

CDR3 length: 15
V gene: TRBV30
J gene: TRBJ1-2
D gene: .
clone size: .
CDR3 DNA: TGTGCCGTCTTAAACCCTCAGGGACGGGAGTATGGCTACACCTTC
CDR3 protein: CAVLNPQGREYGYTF

CDR3 length: 14
V gene: TRBV5-1
J gene: TRBJ2-1
D gene: .
clone size: .
CDR3 DNA: TGCGCCAGCACCGGTGGGGACTTACGCAATGAGCAGTTCTTC
CDR3 protein: CASTGGDLRNEQFF

CDR3 length: 13
V gene: TRBV6-5
J gene: TRBJ1-1
D gene: .
clone size: .
CDR3 DNA: TGTGCCAGCACCCGGAGTGGGAACACTGAAGCTTTCTTT
CDR3 protein: CASTRSGNTEAFF

CDR3 length: 15
V gene: TRBV4-2
J gene: TRBJ2-2
D gene: TRBD2
clone size: .
CDR3 DNA: TGTGCCAGCAGCCTGACTAGCGGGCGCACCGGGGAGCTGTTTTTT
CDR3 protein: CASSLTSGRTGELFF

CDR3 length: 15
V gene: TRBV28
J gene: TRBJ2-2
D gene: TRBD1
clone size: .
CDR3 DNA: TGTGCCAGCAGCCGGGTAGGGGGCGCGCCCGGGGAGCTGTTTTTT
CDR3 protein: CASSRVGGAPGELFF

CDR3 length: 15
V gene: TRBV4-1
J gene: TRBJ1-1
D gene: .
clone size: .
CDR3 DNA: TGCGCCAGCAGGCCAGCGACTTTTAAATCTACTGAAGCTTTCTTT
CDR3 protein: CASRPATFKSTEAFF

CDR3 length: 15
V gene: TRBV4-3
J gene: TRBJ2-5
D gene: .
clone size: .
CDR3 DNA: TGCGCCAGCAGTCAGGGGACTATTCTCTCGGAGACCCAGTACTTC
CDR3 protein: CASSQGTILSETQYF

CDR3 length: 14
V gene: TRBV15
J gene: TRBJ1-3
D gene: .
clone size: .
CDR3 DNA: TGTGCCACCAGCAGAGGGCTCTCTGGAAACACCATATATTTT
CDR3 protein: CATSRGLSGNTIYF

CDR3 length: 16
V gene: TRBV7-9
J gene: TRBJ1-6
D gene: .
clone size: .
CDR3 DNA: TGTTCCAGCAGCTTAGCGGGAAATCCGGGGGGTTCACCCCTCCACTTT
CDR3 protein: CSSSLAGNPGGSPLHF

CDR3 length: 13
V gene: TRBV27
J gene: TRBJ1-3
D gene: .
clone size: .
CDR3 DNA: TGTGCCAGCAGTTTTTCCCGGGGAAACACCATATATTTT
CDR3 protein: CASSFSRGNTIYF

CDR3 length: 18
V gene: TRBV7-6
J gene: TRBJ2-2
D gene: .
clone size: few
CDR3 DNA: TGTGCCAGCAGCTTAGTGGGCCCCGGGGGATCCGTCACCGGGGAGCTGTTTTTT
CDR3 protein: CASSLVGPGGSVTGELFF

CDR3 length: 15
V gene: TRBV27
J gene: TRBJ2-7
D gene: TRBD1
clone size: .
CDR3 DNA: TGTGCCAGCATGAGACCGGGACAGGGAACCGACGAGCAGTACTTC
CDR3 protein: CASMRPGQGTDEQYF

CDR3 length: 13
V gene: TRBV6-5
J gene: TRBJ2-3
D gene: .
clone size: .
CDR3 DNA: TGTGCCAGCAGTTACACGCAAACAGGGACGCAGTATTTT
CDR3 protein: CASSYTQTGTQYF

CDR3 length: 17
V gene: TRBV18
J gene: TRBJ1-3
D gene: .
clone size: once
CDR3 DNA: TGTGCCAGCTCCCGGCGGGACGGAATGAGCTCTGGAAACACCATATATTTT
CDR3 protein: CASSRRDGMSSGNTIYF

CDR3 length: 14
V gene: TRBV1
J gene: TRBJ1-6
D gene: .
clone size: .
CDR3 DNA: TGCACCAGCAGCCATAGGACAGATAATTCACCCCTCCACTTT
CDR3 protein: CTSSHRTDNSPLHF

CDR3 length: 16
V gene: TRBV10-3
J gene: TRBJ2-2
D gene: TRBD1
clone size: .
CDR3 DNA: TGTGCCATCAGTGGGTGGACAGGGGCATCTACCGGGGAGCTGTTTTTT
CDR3 protein: CAISGWTGASTGELFF

CDR3 length: 13
V gene: TRBV7-3
J gene: TRBJ2-7
D gene: .
clone size: .
CDR3 DNA: TGTGCCAGCAGCTTAAATGAGGGTGGGGAGCAGTACTTC
CDR3 protein: CASSLNEGGEQYF

CDR3 length: 17
V gene: TRBV28
J gene: TRBJ1-2
D gene: .
clone size: few
CDR3 DNA: TGTGCCAGCAGTTCCTCTGGGGGGGAGCGGATTAACTATGGCTACACCTTC
CDR3 protein: CASSSSGGERINYGYTF

CDR3 length: 14
V gene: TRBV9
J gene: TRBJ2-5
D gene: TRBD2
clone size: .
CDR3 DNA: TGTGCCAGCAGCACATCGGGGGGGCGGGAGACCCAGTACTTC
CDR3 protein: CASSTSGGRETQYF

CDR3 length: 15
V gene: TRBV28
J gene: TRBJ1-5
D gene: .
clone size: .
CDR3 DNA: TGTGCCAGCAGTCCACAGGGATACAGCAATCAGCCCCAGCATTTT
CDR3 protein: CASSPQGYSNQPQHF

CDR3 length: 16
V gene: TRBV30
J gene: TRBJ2-1
D gene: TRBD2
clone size: .
CDR3 DNA: TGTGCCTGGAGTGGAAGAAGCGGGGGGGCCCACAATGAGCAGTTCTTC
CDR3 protein: CAWSGRSGGAHNEQFF

CDR3 length: 16
V gene: TRBV27
J gene: TRBJ2-7
D gene: TRBD1
clone size: .
CDR3 DNA: TGTGCCAGCAGTTTGTTCAGGGGGCTTGGGGCCTACGAGCAGTACTTC
CDR3 protein: CASSLFRGLGAYEQYF

CDR3 length: 13
V gene: TRBV27
J gene: TRBJ2-5
D gene: TRBD1
clone size: .
CDR3 DNA: TGTGCCAGCAGTCGACAGGGGGAAGAGACCCAGTACTTC
CDR3 protein: CASSRQGEETQYF

CDR3 length: 15
V gene: TRBV11-1
J gene: TRBJ1-3
D gene: TRBD1
clone size: .
CDR3 DNA: TGTGCCAGCAGCACCACCTCCGGGACAGTAAACACCATATATTTT
CDR3 protein: CASSTTSGTVNTIYF

CDR3 length: 14
V gene: TRBV2
J gene: TRBJ1-2
D gene: .
clone size: .
CDR3 DNA: TGTGCCAGCAATCGGGGGGACACTTCCTATGGCTACACCTTC
CDR3 protein: CASNRGDTSYGYTF

CDR3 length: 12
V gene: TRBV10-3
J gene: TRBJ2-7
D gene: .
clone size: .
CDR3 DNA: TGTGCCATCAGTGAACCAGCCTACGAGCAGTACTTC
CDR3 protein: CAISEPAYEQYF

CDR3 length: 14
V gene: TRBV19
J gene: TRBJ1-2
D gene: .
clone size: .
CDR3 DNA: TGTGCCAGTAGTATGCGAGGGTCTCCCTATGGCTACACCTTC
CDR3 protein: CASSMRGSPYGYTF

CDR3 length: 17
V gene: TRBV2
J gene: TRBJ2-6
D gene: TRBD1
clone size: .
CDR3 DNA: TGTGCCAGCAGTGGAGGGACAGGGGGCTCTGGGGCCAACGTCCTGACTTTC
CDR3 protein: CASSGGTGGSGANVLTF

CDR3 length: 15
V gene: TRBV6-6
J gene: TRBJ1-1
D gene: TRBD1
clone size: .
CDR3 DNA: TGTGCCAGCAGTTTCTTGGGACAGGGGAACACTGAAGCTTTCTTT
CDR3 protein: CASSFLGQGNTEAFF

CDR3 length: 15
V gene: TRBV9
J gene: TRBJ2-5
D gene: .
clone size: .
CDR3 DNA: TGTGCCAGCAGCGTATCCGCAGGGATTCGGGAGACCCAGTACTTC
CDR3 protein: CASSVSAGIRETQYF

CDR3 length: 13
V gene: TRBV27
J gene: TRBJ2-5
D gene: .
clone size: once
CDR3 DNA: TGTGCCAGCGGAACCGACAGCGAAGAGACCCAGTACTTC
CDR3 protein: CASGTDSEETQYF

CDR3 length: 11
V gene: TRBV19
J gene: TRBJ1-4
D gene: .
clone size: .
CDR3 DNA: TGTGCCAGTCTAGCGGCTGAAAAACTGTTTTTT
CDR3 protein: CASLAAEKLFF

CDR3 length: 12
V gene: TRBV7-2
J gene: TRBJ1-1
D gene: .
clone size: .
CDR3 DNA: TGTGCCAGCAGCCTGGGAGGGGTTCGGGCTTTCTTT
CDR3 protein: CASSLGGVRAFF

CDR3 length: 14
V gene: TRBV5-4
J gene: TRBJ2-5
D gene: TRBD1
clone size: once
CDR3 DNA: TGTGCCAGCAGCTTGACGGGACAGCAAGAGACCCAGTACTTC
CDR3 protein: CASSLTGQQETQYF

CDR3 length: 16
V gene: TRBV9
J gene: TRBJ2-7
D gene: TRBD2
clone size: few
CDR3 DNA: TGTGCCAGCAGCGTCGGACTAGCGAGAAGCCCCTACGAGCAGTACTTC
CDR3 protein: CASSVGLARSPYEQYF

CDR3 length: 15
V gene: TRBV15
J gene: TRBJ1-2
D gene: .
clone size: .
CDR3 DNA: TGTGCCACCAGCAGAGACGCGGGGAGGGACTATGGCTACACCTTC
CDR3 protein: CATSRDAGRDYGYTF

CDR3 length: 18
V gene: TRBV5-1
J gene: TRBJ2-7
D gene: TRBD1
clone size: few
CDR3 DNA: TGCGCCAGCAGCTTGCGGGACAGGGGGATTAGGAGCTCCTACGAGCAGTACTTC
CDR3 protein: CASSLRDRGIRSSYEQYF

CDR3 length: 15
V gene: TRBV5-1
J gene: TRBJ2-7
D gene: TRBD2
clone size: few
CDR3 DNA: TGCGCCAGCAGCTTGAACAGCGGGGTAGCCTACGAGCAGTACTTC
CDR3 protein: CASSLNSGVAYEQYF

CDR3 length: 15
V gene: TRBV15
J gene: TRBJ2-1
D gene: .
clone size: .
CDR3 DNA: TGTGCCACCAGCAGAGATGCGATGAACTACAATGAGCAGTTCTTC
CDR3 protein: CATSRDAMNYNEQFF

CDR3 length: 14
V gene: TRBV5-6
J gene: TRBJ1-2
D gene: .
clone size: .
CDR3 DNA: TGTGCCAGCAGCTTGATCACGGGGTTCTATGGCTACACCTTC
CDR3 protein: CASSLITGFYGYTF

CDR3 length: 13
V gene: TRBV29-1
J gene: TRBJ2-1
D gene: .
clone size: .
CDR3 DNA: TGCAGCGTTGAAGGTGGACTTACTATCGAGCAGTTCTTC
CDR3 protein: CSVEGGLTIEQFF